A single sample gave rise to the 2 T cell receptor beta chains below, sequenced in a study of shared clonotypes between healthy human individuals. Sequencing was performed with immunoSEQ multiplex PCR; in TCRdb, only in-frame clones are kept and a portion is missing. There are roughly 2 million clones in the sample; approximately 96% occur only once, and 0.1% to 0.15% lies in the top ten. Sequenced material: naive CD4+ T cells sorted from blood. Subset denoted: CD45RA+ positively selected. These receptors came from a young man in good health.

The chain employs TRBV28 and TRBJ2-1; no clear D. Germline CDR1 MDHEN, CDR2 SYDVKM. V was shortened by 5 bases and J by 8 bases, with 13 bases between the two germline ends. CDR3 length equals 13 residues. The CDR3 coding sequence is TGTGCCAGCAGTAACAGCTGGTATGATGAGCAGTTCTTC. Protein: CASSNSWYDEQFF.

This clone has only one observation. The sample holds other DNA sequences that translate to the same CDR3. The rearrangement links TRBV4-2 to TRBJ1-1; no reliable D call. V lost 1 base, J lost 1 base, and 7 bases lay in between. Germline V gives CDR1 LGHNA, CDR2 YNFKEQ. There are 14 residues in the CDR3. CDR3 sequence: CASSQVGGNTEAFF. The CDR3 DNA reads as TGTGCCAGCAGCCAAGTGGGCGGGAACACTGAAGCTTTCTTT.